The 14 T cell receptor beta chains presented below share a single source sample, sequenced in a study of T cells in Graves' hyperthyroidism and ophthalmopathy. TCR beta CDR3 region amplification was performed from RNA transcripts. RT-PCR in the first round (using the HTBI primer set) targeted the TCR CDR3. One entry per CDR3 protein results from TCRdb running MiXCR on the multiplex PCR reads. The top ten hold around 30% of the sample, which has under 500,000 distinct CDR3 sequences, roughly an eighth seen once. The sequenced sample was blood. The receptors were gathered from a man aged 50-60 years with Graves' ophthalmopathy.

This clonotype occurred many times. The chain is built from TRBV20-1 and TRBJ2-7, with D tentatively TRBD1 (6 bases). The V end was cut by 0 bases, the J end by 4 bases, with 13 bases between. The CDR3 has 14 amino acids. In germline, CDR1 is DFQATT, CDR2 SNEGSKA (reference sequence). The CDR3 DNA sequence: TGCAGTGCTAGAGATCCTTTCACAGGGTACGAGCAGTACTTC. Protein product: CSARDPFTGYEQYF.

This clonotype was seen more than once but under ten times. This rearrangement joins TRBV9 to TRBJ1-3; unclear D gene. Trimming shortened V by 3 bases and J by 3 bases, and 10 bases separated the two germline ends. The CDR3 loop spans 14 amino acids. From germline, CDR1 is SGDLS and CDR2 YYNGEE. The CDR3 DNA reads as TGTGCCAGCAGCGACCTTCGGGGTGGAAACACCATATATTTT. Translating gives CASSDLRGGNTIYF.

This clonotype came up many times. The CDR3 sequence: CASSFSADTIYF. The CDR3 nucleotides read TGTGCCAGCAGCTTTTCCGCCGACACCATATATTTT. V is TRBV7-9 and J is TRBJ1-3; D is ambiguous. Trimming stripped 3 bases from V and 8 bases from J, with 8 bases between. Germline CDR1 is SEHNR and CDR2 is FQNEAQ (reference sequence). The CDR3 is 12 amino acids.

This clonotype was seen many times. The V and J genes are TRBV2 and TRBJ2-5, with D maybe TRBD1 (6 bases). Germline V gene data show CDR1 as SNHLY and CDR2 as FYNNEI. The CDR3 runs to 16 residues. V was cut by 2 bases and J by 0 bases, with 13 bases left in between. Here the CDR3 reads CASSEYGRGNQETQYF. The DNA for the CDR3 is TGTGCCAGCAGTGAATACGGCAGGGGAAACCAAGAGACCCAGTACTTC.

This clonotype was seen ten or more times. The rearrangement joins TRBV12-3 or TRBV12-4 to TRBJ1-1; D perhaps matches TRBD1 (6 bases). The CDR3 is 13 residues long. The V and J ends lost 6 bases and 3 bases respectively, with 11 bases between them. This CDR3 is CASRRTDYTEAFF. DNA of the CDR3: TGTGCCAGCAGACGGACAGACTACACTGAAGCTTTCTTT.

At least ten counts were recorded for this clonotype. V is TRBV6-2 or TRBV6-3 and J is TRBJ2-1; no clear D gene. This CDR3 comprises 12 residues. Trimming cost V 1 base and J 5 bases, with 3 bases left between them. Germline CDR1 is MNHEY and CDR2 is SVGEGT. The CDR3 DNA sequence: TGTGCCAGCAGTTACTTGGACAATGAGCAGTTCTTC. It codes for CASSYLDNEQFF.

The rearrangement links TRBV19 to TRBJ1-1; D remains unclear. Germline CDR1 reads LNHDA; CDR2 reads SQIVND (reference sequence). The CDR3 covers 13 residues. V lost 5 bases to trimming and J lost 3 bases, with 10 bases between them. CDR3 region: CASSVDKDTEAFF. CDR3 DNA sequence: TGTGCCAGTAGTGTTGACAAAGACACTGAAGCTTTCTTT.

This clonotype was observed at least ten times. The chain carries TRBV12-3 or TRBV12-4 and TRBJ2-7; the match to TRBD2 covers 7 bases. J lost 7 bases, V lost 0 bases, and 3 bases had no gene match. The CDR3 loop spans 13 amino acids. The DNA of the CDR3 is TGTGCCAGCAGTTTAGCGGGAGGGTATGAGCAGTACTTC. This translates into CASSLAGGYEQYF.

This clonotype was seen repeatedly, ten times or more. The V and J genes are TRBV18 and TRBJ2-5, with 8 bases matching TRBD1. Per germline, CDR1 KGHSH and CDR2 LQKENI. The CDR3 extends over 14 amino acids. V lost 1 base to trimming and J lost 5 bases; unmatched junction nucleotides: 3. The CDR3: CASSPRQGFETQYF. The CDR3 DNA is TGTGCCAGCTCACCACGACAGGGGTTTGAGACCCAGTACTTC.

The CDR3 DNA sequence: TGTGCCAGCAGCGCAGGACCCGGGACCTATGGCTACACCTTC. Translating gives CASSAGPGTYGYTF. This chain uses TRBV9 with TRBJ1-2; D might be TRBD1 (5 bases). V lost 3 bases to trimming and J lost 4 bases, with 13 bases between them. The V gene's germline CDR1 is SGDLS and CDR2 YYNGEE. This CDR3 is 14 amino acids long.

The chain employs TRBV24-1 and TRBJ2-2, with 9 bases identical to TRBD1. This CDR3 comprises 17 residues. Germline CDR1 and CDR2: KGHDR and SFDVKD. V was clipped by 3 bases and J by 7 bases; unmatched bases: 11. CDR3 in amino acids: CATSDPPGTGLGGELFF. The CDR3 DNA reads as TGTGCCACCAGTGATCCCCCCGGGACAGGGCTTGGCGGGGAGCTGTTTTTT.

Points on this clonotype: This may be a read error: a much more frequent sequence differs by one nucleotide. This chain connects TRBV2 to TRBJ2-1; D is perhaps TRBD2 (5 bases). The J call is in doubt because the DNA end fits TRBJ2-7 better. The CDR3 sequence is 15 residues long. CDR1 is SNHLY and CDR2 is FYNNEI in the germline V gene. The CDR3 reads CASSVVEASNNEQYF. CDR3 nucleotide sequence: TGTGCCAGCAGTGTGGTGGAGGCCTCTAACAATGAGCAGTACTTC.

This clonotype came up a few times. The CDR3 region is CAISESRPFNTEAFF. The CDR3 coding sequence is TGTGCCATCAGTGAGTCTCGACCGTTTAACACTGAAGCTTTCTTT. The rearrangement uses TRBV10-3 and TRBJ1-1, with unresolved D. The CDR3 extends over 15 amino acids. V was pared by 0 bases and J by 2 bases, with 10 bases between. Germline CDR1 is ENHRY and CDR2 is SYGVKD.

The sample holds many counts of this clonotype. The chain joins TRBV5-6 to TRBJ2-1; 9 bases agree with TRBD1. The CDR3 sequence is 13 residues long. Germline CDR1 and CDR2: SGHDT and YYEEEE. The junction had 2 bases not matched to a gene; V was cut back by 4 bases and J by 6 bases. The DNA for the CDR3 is TGTGCCAGCAGCGTGGACAGGGGCAATGAGCAGTTCTTC. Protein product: CASSVDRGNEQFF.